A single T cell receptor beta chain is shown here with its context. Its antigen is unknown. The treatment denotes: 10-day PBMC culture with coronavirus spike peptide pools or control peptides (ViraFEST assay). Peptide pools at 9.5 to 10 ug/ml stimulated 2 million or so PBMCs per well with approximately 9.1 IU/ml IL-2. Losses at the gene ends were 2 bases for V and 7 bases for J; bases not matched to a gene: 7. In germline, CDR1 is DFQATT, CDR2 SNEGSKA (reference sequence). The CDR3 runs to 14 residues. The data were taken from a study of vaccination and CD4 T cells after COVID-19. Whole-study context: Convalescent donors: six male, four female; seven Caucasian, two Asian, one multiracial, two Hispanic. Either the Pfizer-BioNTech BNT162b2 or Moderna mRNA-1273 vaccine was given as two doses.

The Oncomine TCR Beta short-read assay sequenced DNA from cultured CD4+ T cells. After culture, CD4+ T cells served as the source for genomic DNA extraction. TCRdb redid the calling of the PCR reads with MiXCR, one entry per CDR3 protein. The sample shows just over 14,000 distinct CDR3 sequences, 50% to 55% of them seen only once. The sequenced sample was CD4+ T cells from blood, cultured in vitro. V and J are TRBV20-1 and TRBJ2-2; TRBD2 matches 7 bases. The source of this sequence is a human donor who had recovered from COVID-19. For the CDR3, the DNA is TGCAGTGCTAGAAAGCCTAGCGGCGGCGGGGAGCTGTTTTTT. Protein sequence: CSARKPSGGGELFF.